This T cell receptor beta chain was captured by sequencing in a study of technical replicates of blood from a few donors. Clones were read by immunoSEQ multiplex PCR, and TCRdb kept only the in-frame ones, dropping some. The sample consists of about 50,000 clones, approximately 95% of them appearing once. This sequence originates from a human donor in good health. Sequenced sample: T cells isolated from PBMCs.

CDR3 in amino acids: CASSWRQEFSYEQYF. The CDR3, as DNA: TGTGCCAGCAGTTGGAGGCAGGAGTTTTCCTACGAGCAGTACTTC. The chain links TRBV6-5 to TRBJ2-7, with D possibly matching TRBD2 (5 bases). The CDR3 has 15 residues. V was cut by 4 bases and J by 1 base, with 14 bases left in between. The germline V gene encodes CDR1 MNHEY and CDR2 SVGAGI.